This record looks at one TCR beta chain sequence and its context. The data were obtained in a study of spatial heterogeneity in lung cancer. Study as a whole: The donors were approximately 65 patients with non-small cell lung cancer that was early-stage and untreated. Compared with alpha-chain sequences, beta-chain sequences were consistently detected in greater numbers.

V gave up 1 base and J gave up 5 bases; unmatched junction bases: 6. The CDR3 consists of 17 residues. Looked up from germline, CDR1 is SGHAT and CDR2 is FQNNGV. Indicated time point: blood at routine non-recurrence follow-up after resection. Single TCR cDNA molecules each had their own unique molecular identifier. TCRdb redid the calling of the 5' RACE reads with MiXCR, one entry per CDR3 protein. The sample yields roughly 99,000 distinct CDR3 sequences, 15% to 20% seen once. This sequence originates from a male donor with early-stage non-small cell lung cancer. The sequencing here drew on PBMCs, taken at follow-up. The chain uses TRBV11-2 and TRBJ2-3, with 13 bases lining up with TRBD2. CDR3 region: CASSLGTSGSMKDTQYF. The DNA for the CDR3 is TGTGCCAGCAGCTTAGGGACTAGCGGGAGTATGAAAGATACGCAGTATTTT.